The next 27 T cell receptor beta chains were all read from a single sample in a study of CD8 T cells in ankylosing spondylitis. TCRdb reanalysed the 5' RACE reads using MiXCR and keeps one entry per CDR3 protein. Here the sample spans more than 300,000 distinct CDR3 sequences, 11% being singletons. Sequencing was carried out using blood, either unsorted or a sorted T cell fraction (not recorded which). The receptors come from a female donor with ankylosing spondylitis or in good health (not recorded which).

The genes are TRBV6-5 and TRBJ1-6; no firm D call. This CDR3 region has 16 residues. Germline CDR1 reads MNHEY; CDR2 reads SVGAGI. Trimming removed 0 bases from V and 9 bases from J, with 15 bases in between. CDR3 nucleotide sequence: TGTGCCAGCAGTTACTCACCGGGGTACCTTGGTTCACCCCTCCACTTT. Translating it yields CASSYSPGYLGSPLHF.

This clonotype showed up just a few times. This chain uses TRBV4-1 with TRBJ1-6; D is unclear. This CDR3 is built from 15 residues. Trimming left V 4 bases short and J 6 bases short, with 13 bases between. Germline CDR1 reads MGHRA; CDR2 reads YSYEKL. The chain's CDR3 is CASSPIWTGNSPLHF. CDR3 nucleotide sequence: TGCGCCAGCAGCCCAATTTGGACCGGTAATTCACCCCTCCACTTT.

The sample holds a few counts of this clonotype. J is TRBJ1-6 and V is TRBV27; TRBD1 matches 10 bases. CDR3 size: 16 residues. V lost 5 bases to trimming and J lost 10 bases; unmatched junction nucleotides: 11. Germline V gene lookup returns CDR1 MNHEY and CDR2 SMNVEV (reference sequence). CDR3 DNA sequence: TGTGCCAGCAGTCATAGGACCGGGACAGGGGCCTCACCCCTCCACTTT. Its protein product is CASSHRTGTGASPLHF.

The genes are TRBV12-3 or TRBV12-4 and TRBJ1-5, with D maybe TRBD1 (5 bases). Trimming pared 1 base from V and 3 bases from J, leaving 19 bases between. The CDR3 spans 18 residues. The CDR3 sequence is CASSLGVGVRLNNQPQHF. The CDR3 DNA follows: TGTGCCAGCAGTTTAGGCGTAGGGGTTCGGCTGAACAATCAGCCCCAGCATTTT.

This chain joins TRBV18 and TRBJ1-1; no clear D. The CDR3 is made up of 13 amino acids. Germline V lookup: CDR1 KGHSH, CDR2 LQKENI. V was pared by 6 bases and J by 1 base, with 9 bases between. CDR3 protein: CASSERGNTEAFF. CDR3 nucleotide sequence: TGTGCCAGCTCCGAGCGGGGGAACACTGAAGCTTTCTTT.

Ten or more counts support this clonotype. The V gene is TRBV29-1, the J gene TRBJ1-2; 7 bases align to TRBD1. The trim removed 4 bases at V and 0 bases at J, leaving 2 bases unmatched. In germline, CDR1 is SQVTM, CDR2 ANQGSEA. CDR3 size: 13 residues. The CDR3 reads CSVGDRANYGYTF. CDR3 sequence (DNA): TGCAGCGTTGGGGACAGAGCTAACTATGGCTACACCTTC.

This clonotype has a count of ten or more. The rearrangement links TRBV10-3 to TRBJ1-2; D is unresolved. Trimming shortened V by 0 bases and J by 4 bases, and 6 bases separated the two germline ends. The CDR3 covers 13 residues. The V gene's germline CDR1 is ENHRY and CDR2 SYGVKD. CDR3 region: CAISESGVYGYTF. CDR3 DNA: TGTGCCATCAGTGAGTCAGGAGTCTATGGCTACACCTTC.

This clonotype appeared many times. The J gene is TRBJ2-3, the V gene TRBV9, with TRBD2 matching over 7 bases. CDR1 is SGDLS, CDR2 YYNGEE, per germline. The junction had 4 bases not matched to a gene; V was cut back by 0 bases and J by 0 bases. The CDR3 contains 16 residues. As DNA, the CDR3 is TGTGCCAGCAGCGTAGAGGACGGGAGGAGCACAGATACGCAGTATTTT. It codes for CASSVEDGRSTDTQYF. The complete variable domain, with remaining parts taken from reference TRBV9 and TRBJ2-3, reads DSGVTQTPKHLITATGQRVTLRCSPRSGDLSVYWYQQSLDQGLQFLIQYYNGEERAKGNILERFSAQQFPDLHSELNLSSLELGDSALYFCASSVEDGRSTDTQYFGPGTRLTVL.

This clonotype occurred many times. The gene calls are TRBV7-9 and TRBJ2-3, with D possibly TRBD2 on 6 matching bases. V lost 0 bases to trimming and J lost 3 bases, with 16 bases between them. The V gene's germline CDR1 is SEHNR and CDR2 FQNEAQ (reference sequence). This CDR3 has 17 residues. The CDR3 DNA reads TGTGCCAGCAGCTTAGCGCGGAGGGCGGGGAGGACAGATACGCAGTATTTT. Translating gives CASSLARRAGRTDTQYF.

This clonotype has a count of ten or more. The rearrangement links TRBV7-9 to TRBJ2-3, with TRBD2 matching over 7 bases. Trimming at V came to 6 bases and at J to 2 bases, leaving 8 bases not matched to a gene. Germline V gene sequence: CDR1 SEHNR, CDR2 FQNEAQ (reference sequence). The CDR3 is 15 residues long. CDR3 sequence reads: CASSLLAVNTDTQYF. CDR3 coding DNA: TGTGCCAGCAGTCTGCTAGCGGTAAACACAGATACGCAGTATTTT.

The CDR3 DNA reads TGTGCCAGCCGTGAATGGACAGGGACTTATAGCAATCAGCCCCAGCATTTT. It is translated as CASREWTGTYSNQPQHF. This chain joins TRBV6-2 or TRBV6-3 and TRBJ1-5; TRBD1 aligns across 8 bases. Germline CDR1 and CDR2: MNHEY and SVGEGT. V lost 8 bases to trimming and J lost 0 bases; unmatched junction nucleotides: 12. This CDR3 is 17 amino acids long.

This rearrangement joins TRBV18 to TRBJ1-1; a possible D gene is TRBD1 (6 bases). The CDR3 runs to 14 residues. From germline, CDR1 is KGHSH and CDR2 LQKENI. V was cut by 5 bases and J by 1 base, with 11 bases left in between. The CDR3 nucleotides read TGTGCCAGCTCAAGACAGGATGAGAACACTGAAGCTTTCTTT. Its translation is CASSRQDENTEAFF.

This clonotype showed up many times. The V call is TRBV29-1, the J call TRBJ2-7; 9 positions agree with TRBD2. J was trimmed by 6 bases and V by 6 bases; bases with no gene match: 6. The germline gives CDR1 SQVTM, CDR2 ANQGSEA. This CDR3 region has 12 residues. The CDR3 nucleotides are TGCAGCGTAGTAGCGGGAGTCTCCGAGCAGTACTTC. Protein product: CSVVAGVSEQYF.

This clonotype has at least ten counts. The chain uses TRBV9 and TRBJ2-3; 8 bases match TRBD1. CDR1 is SGDLS, CDR2 YYNGEE, per germline. CDR3 length: 14 residues. The V gene end was trimmed by 3 bases and the J gene end by 5 bases; junction bases not matched to a gene: 5. The CDR3 reads CASSARTGQDTQYF. The CDR3 region has the DNA TGTGCCAGCAGCGCACGGACAGGGCAAGATACGCAGTATTTT.

This clonotype appeared a few times. The chain is built from TRBV7-9 and TRBJ2-4, with 9 bases that match TRBD2. Germline V gives CDR1 SEHNR, CDR2 FQNEAQ (reference sequence). The ends lost 5 bases at V and 1 base at J; junction bases unmatched: 6. The CDR3 runs 16 residues. In nucleotides, the CDR3 is TGTGCCAGCAGCCCGCCTAGCGGGGTGGCCAAAAACATTCAGTACTTC. It specifies CASSPPSGVAKNIQYF.

This clonotype showed up many times. This chain connects TRBV3-1 to TRBJ1-6; weak D call: TRBD1 (6 bases). CDR1 is LGHDT and CDR2 is YNNKEL in the germline V gene (reference sequence). V gave up 7 bases and J gave up 4 bases, with 17 bases separating them. The CDR3 is made up of 16 amino acids. The CDR3 region is CASNGGPTAYNSPLHF. The CDR3, as DNA: TGTGCCAGCAACGGGGGCCCAACAGCTTATAATTCACCCCTCCACTTT. The variable domain in full, with the rest retrieved from reference TRBV3-1 and TRBJ1-6, is DTAVSQTPKYLVTQMGNDKSIKCEQNLGHDTMYWYKQDSKKFLKIMFSYNNKELIINETVPNRFSPKSPDKAHLNLHINSLELGDSAVYFCASNGGPTAYNSPLHFGNGTRLTVT.

This clonotype was picked up a small number of times. This chain connects TRBV12-3 or TRBV12-4 to TRBJ1-1, with 10 bases lining up with TRBD1. The CDR3 has 14 amino acids. With 5 bases clipped from V and 4 bases from J, the junction kept 4 bases outside the gene matches. CDR3 sequence (DNA): TGTGCCAGCAGTGACCGGGACAGGGGCACTGAAGCTTTCTTT. This translates into CASSDRDRGTEAFF.

This clonotype was observed at least ten times. The V gene is TRBV10-3, the J gene TRBJ2-5; 9 bases agree with TRBD2. With V trimmed by 6 bases and J by 1 base, 6 bases remained unmatched. This CDR3 has 15 residues. Germline V gene lookup returns CDR1 ENHRY and CDR2 SYGVKD. CDR3 loop: CAISLLAGIQETQYF. In nucleotides, the CDR3 is TGTGCCATCAGCCTACTAGCGGGTATCCAAGAGACCCAGTACTTC.

On this clonotype: At one end the junction does not follow the germline gene, possibly because of a read error. The J gene is TRBJ2-3, the V gene TRBV27, with 9 bases that match TRBD2. Germline V lookup: CDR1 MNHEY, CDR2 SMNVEV (reference sequence). The CDR3 extends over 15 amino acids. The CDR3 DNA reads as TGTGCCAGCAGAGGCGGGGGGGCCCGGACAGATACGCTGTATTTT. Translated, it gives CASRGGGARTDTLYF.

The chain recombines TRBV2 with TRBJ1-4, with no clear D. Trimming removed 2 bases from V and 0 bases from J, with 7 bases in between. CDR3 size: 15 residues. CDR1 and CDR2 from the germline V gene are SNHLY and FYNNEI. CDR3 DNA sequence: TGTGCCAGCAGTGAATGGGTCGCAACTAATGAAAAACTGTTTTTT. Amino acids: CASSEWVATNEKLFF.

This clonotype was counted ten times or more. The DNA for the CDR3 is TGTGCCAGCAGCTCGACAGGCACGGGGGGCTTAGCTTTCTTT. Translated, it gives CASSSTGTGGLAFF. The chain employs TRBV12-3 or TRBV12-4 and TRBJ1-1, with D tentatively TRBD1 (6 bases). The CDR3 is 14 residues long. V shed 6 bases and J shed 10 bases, with 21 bases lying between them.

The sample holds many counts of this clonotype. CDR3 sequence (DNA): TGTGCCAGCAGTGCCGCGGGACAGGGTTTTGTAGATACGCAGTATTTT. This codes for CASSAAGQGFVDTQYF. The rearrangement joins TRBV27 to TRBJ2-3; 9 bases agree with TRBD1. This CDR3 spans 16 amino acids. Trimming at V came to 5 bases and at J to 5 bases, leaving 11 bases not matched to a gene. Germline CDR1 reads MNHEY; CDR2 reads SMNVEV (reference sequence).

This clonotype was counted only a few times. This rearrangement joins TRBV3-1 to TRBJ1-5; D not resolved. This CDR3 has 15 residues. Trimming removed 1 base from V and 7 bases from J, with 14 bases in between. Germline V gene lookup returns CDR1 LGHDT and CDR2 YNNKEL (reference sequence). DNA of the CDR3: TGTGCCAGCAGCCAAGGTTCGAGCTCTGAACAGCCCCAGCATTTT. This encodes CASSQGSSSEQPQHF.

The table lists this clonotype with many counts. The chain has TRBV6-4 and TRBJ2-3; 8 nucleotides match TRBD2. With 6 bases clipped from V and 4 bases from J, the junction kept 9 bases outside the gene matches. From germline, CDR1 is MRHNA and CDR2 SNTAGT. The CDR3 is 15 residues long. Written as DNA, the CDR3 is TGTGCCAGCAGCGAAGCGGGGGCCCGGGCAGATACGCAGTATTTT. Protein sequence: CASSEAGARADTQYF.

The V call is TRBV20-1, the J call TRBJ1-6; D ambiguous. The CDR3 is 15 residues long. The germline V gene encodes CDR1 DFQATT and CDR2 SNEGSKA (reference sequence). The ends were cut back, 6 bases at V and 7 bases at J, with 19 bases in the middle. The CDR3 spells CSAEDSRAVNSPLHF. The CDR3 DNA reads TGCAGTGCCGAGGATTCCCGGGCCGTAAATTCACCCCTCCACTTT.

This clonotype was seen repeatedly, ten times or more. The V call is TRBV20-1, the J call TRBJ1-1; no reliable D call. Trimming took off 1 base at V and 4 bases at J, with 10 bases between the two ends. The CDR3 loop spans 13 amino acids. The germline CDR1 and CDR2 sequences are DFQATT and SNEGSKA (reference sequence). In nucleotides, the CDR3 is TGCAGTGCTAGAGCCACGGCGGGCACTGAAGCTTTCTTT. It translates to CSARATAGTEAFF.

In its sample, this clonotype was seen a few times. This rearrangement joins TRBV6-2 or TRBV6-3 to TRBJ2-2, with 8 bases that match TRBD2. Trimming took 5 bases from V and 0 from J; bases not matched to a gene: 11. The germline V gene encodes CDR1 MNHEY and CDR2 SVGEGT. This CDR3 has 18 amino acids. CDR3 in amino acids: CASSPGGGAVTNTGELFF. The CDR3 DNA reads TGTGCCAGCAGTCCCGGGGGGGGTGCCGTTACGAACACCGGGGAGCTGTTTTTT.